One T cell receptor (beta chain) is described in this entry. This sample was taken from a study of blood T cell repertoires in COVID-19. Study summary: Spain, Italy and the United States supplied samples that represented acute and convalescent COVID-19. Sample material is recorded as cDNA or gDNA derived from T cells, B-cell-depleted T cells, or PBMCs.

Germline values: CDR1 SGDLS, CDR2 YYNGEE. Trimming cost V 0 bases and J 1 base, with 12 bases left between them. The CDR3 extends over 16 amino acids. Sequenced by immunoSEQ multiplex PCR; TCRdb stores in-frame clones only, minus some. The sample includes 70,000 to 95,000 clones, 81% of them seen just once. The J gene is TRBJ2-3, the V gene TRBV9, with a possible D match to TRBD2 (5 bases). This clonotype was sampled from a woman between 70 and 85 years old with acute or convalescent COVID-19. The source material was peripheral blood. In nucleotides, the CDR3 is TGTGCCAGCAGCGTAGCAGAGGGAGTGGGCACAGATACGCAGTATTTT. It specifies CASSVAEGVGTDTQYF.